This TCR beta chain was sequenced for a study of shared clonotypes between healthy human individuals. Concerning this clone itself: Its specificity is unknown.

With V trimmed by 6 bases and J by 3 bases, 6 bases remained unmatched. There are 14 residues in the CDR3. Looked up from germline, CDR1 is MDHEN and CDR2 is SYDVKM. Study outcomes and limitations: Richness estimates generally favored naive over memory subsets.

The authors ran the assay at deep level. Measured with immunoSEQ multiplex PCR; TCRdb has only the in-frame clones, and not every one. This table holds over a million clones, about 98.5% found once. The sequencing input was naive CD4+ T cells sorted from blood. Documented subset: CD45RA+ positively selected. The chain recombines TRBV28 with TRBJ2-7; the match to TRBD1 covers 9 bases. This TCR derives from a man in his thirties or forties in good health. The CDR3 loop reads CASRGTGRNYEQYF. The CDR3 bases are TGTGCCAGCAGGGGGACAGGGAGAAACTACGAGCAGTACTTC. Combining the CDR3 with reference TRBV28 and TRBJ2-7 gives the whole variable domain DVKVTQSSRYLVKRTGEKVFLECVQDMDHENMFWYRQDPGLGLRLIYFSYDVKMKEKGDIPEGYSVSREKKERFSLILESASTNQTSMYLCASRGTGRNYEQYFGPGTRLTVT.